These 25 T cell receptor beta chains originate from one sample sequenced in a study of CD8 T cells in ankylosing spondylitis. No antigen is known for these receptors. MiXCR was run by TCRdb on the 5' RACE reads, yielding one entry per CDR3 protein. The table has about 220,000 distinct CDR3 sequences, about 7.3% seen once. Whole-study results and caveats: A motif in TCR beta, a set of roughly eight highly homologous variants, appeared characteristic of ankylosing spondylitis blood.

Specimen: blood, either unsorted or a sorted T cell fraction (not recorded which). Source of these receptors: a male donor with ankylosing spondylitis.

The chain couples TRBV6-1 to TRBJ2-7; D unresolved. Germline values: CDR1 MNHNS, CDR2 SASEGT. Trimming took 7 bases from V and 3 from J, leaving 19 bases between them. CDR3 size: 15 residues. The CDR3 spells CASKLSVSIRYEQYF. The CDR3 coding sequence is TGTGCCAGCAAGCTATCGGTTAGCATACGCTACGAGCAGTACTTC.

This chain's CDR3 is CASSRSGTYSYEQYF. For the CDR3, the DNA is TGTGCCAGCAGCCGCTCCGGGACGTACTCCTACGAGCAGTACTTC. This rearrangement joins TRBV3-1 to TRBJ2-7, with D possibly being TRBD1 or TRBD2 (5 bases each). V shed 4 bases and J shed 0 bases, with 13 bases lying between them. This CDR3 is built from 15 residues. Looked up from germline, CDR1 is LGHDT and CDR2 is YNNKEL (reference sequence).

A note on this clonotype: This may arise from a read error, as a much more abundant clone is one base away. This rearrangement joins TRBV20-1 to TRBJ1-2, with a possible D match to TRBD1 (5 bases). Trimming took off 1 base at V and 5 bases at J, with 17 bases between the two ends. CDR1 and CDR2 (germline): DFQATT, SNEGSKA (reference sequence). This CDR3 contains 15 residues. The CDR3 sequence: CSARVGAWGRYGYTF. The CDR3 bases are TGCAGTGCTAGAGTAGGGGCGTGGGGGAGGTATGGCTACACCTTC.

This clonotype was seen repeatedly, ten times or more. V usage is TRBV12-3 or TRBV12-4 and J usage is TRBJ2-7; TRBD2 agrees at 13 bases. The CDR3 extends over 17 amino acids. V shed 5 bases and J 1 base; nucleotides not matched to a gene: 8. The chain's CDR3 is CASSAGTSGVPSYEQYF. CDR3 nucleotide sequence: TGTGCCAGCAGTGCCGGGACTAGCGGGGTTCCATCCTACGAGCAGTACTTC.

This clonotype has ten or more counts. The rearrangement joins TRBV7-2 to TRBJ2-1; a weak D match, TRBD1 (5 bases). V lost 4 bases, J lost 8 bases, and 18 bases lay in between. The germline gives CDR1 SGHTA, CDR2 FQGNSA. CDR3 size: 15 residues. CDR3 sequence reads: CASSSLGVEWYEQFF. The CDR3 nucleotides are TGTGCCAGCAGCTCCCTAGGGGTAGAATGGTATGAGCAGTTCTTC.

The chain employs TRBV7-2 and TRBJ2-4; D unclear. CDR1 is SGHTA, CDR2 FQGNSA, per germline. The CDR3 has 12 amino acids. V lost 6 bases to trimming and J lost 9 bases, with 12 bases between them. The CDR3, as DNA: TGTGCCAGCAGTTCATTTAAGGGCATTCAGTACTTC. It codes for CASSSFKGIQYF.

The sample holds many counts of this clonotype. The rearrangement joins TRBV27 to TRBJ2-3, with TRBD1 matching 10 bases. The CDR3 is 15 residues long. Germline V lookup: CDR1 MNHEY, CDR2 SMNVEV (reference sequence). J was trimmed by 4 bases and V by 7 bases; bases with no gene match: 8. The CDR3 reads CASISGDRGPDTQYF. The CDR3 DNA reads TGTGCCAGCATCTCTGGGGACAGGGGCCCAGATACGCAGTATTTT.

This clonotype was observed a handful of times. V gene TRBV5-1 combines with J gene TRBJ2-7, with D uncertain. Germline CDR1 is SGHRS and CDR2 is YFSETQ. This CDR3 region has 13 residues. Deletions cut 4 bases from V and 0 bases from J, with 8 bases between. The CDR3 DNA reads TGCGCCAGCAGCCCGACGCCCTCCTACGAGCAGTACTTC. Protein: CASSPTPSYEQYF. The full variable domain, completed using reference TRBV5-1 and TRBJ2-7, is KAGVTQTPRYLIKTRGQQVTLSCSPISGHRSVSWYQQTPGQGLQFLFEYFSETQRNKGNFPGRFSGRQFSNSRSEMNVSTLELGDSALYLCASSPTPSYEQYFGPGTRLTVT.

This clonotype was recorded many times. The V call is TRBV4-1, the J call TRBJ2-1; 8 bases are shared with TRBD2. Germline values: CDR1 MGHRA, CDR2 YSYEKL. The V gene end was trimmed by 4 bases and the J gene end by 2 bases; junction bases not matched to a gene: 7. This CDR3 spans 16 amino acids. The CDR3 protein is CASSRDSGDAYNEQFF. The DNA of the CDR3 is TGCGCCAGCAGCCGGGATAGCGGGGATGCCTACAATGAGCAGTTCTTC.

This clonotype was seen ten or more times. The rearrangement joins TRBV28 to TRBJ1-1, with a weak D call TRBD1 (5 bases). This CDR3 is built from 14 residues. Per the germline V gene, CDR1 is MDHEN and CDR2 is SYDVKM. Trimming took off 7 bases at V and 0 bases at J, with 12 bases between the two ends. The chain's CDR3 is CASTAGGMNTEAFF. Here the CDR3 DNA reads TGTGCCAGCACCGCGGGGGGGATGAACACTGAAGCTTTCTTT. Variable domain in full (rest from reference TRBV28 and TRBJ1-1): DVKVTQSSRYLVKRTGEKVFLECVQDMDHENMFWYRQDPGLGLRLIYFSYDVKMKEKGDIPEGYSVSREKKERFSLILESASTNQTSMYLCASTAGGMNTEAFFGQGTRLTVV.

This clonotype was seen at least ten times. The chain employs TRBV6-5 and TRBJ1-1; D not resolved. V lost 2 bases to trimming and J lost 5 bases, with 15 bases between them. Germline CDR1 and CDR2: MNHEY and SVGAGI. This CDR3 is 15 amino acids long. The CDR3 coding sequence is TGTGCCAGCAGTTACATGGACGGCTCGGTTACTGAAGCTTTCTTT. The encoded protein is CASSYMDGSVTEAFF.

This clonotype was counted at least ten times. This chain uses TRBV7-9 with TRBJ1-5; 9 bases align to TRBD1. The CDR3 loop spans 15 amino acids. V shed 5 bases, J shed 2 bases, and the junction held 4 bases outside the gene matches. Germline values: CDR1 SEHNR, CDR2 FQNEAQ (reference sequence). CDR3 coding DNA: TGTGCCAGCAGCCAACAGGGGGCTGGCAATCAGCCCCAGCATTTT. Translated, it gives CASSQQGAGNQPQHF.

The rearrangement joins TRBV5-6 to TRBJ2-2; 7 nucleotides line up with TRBD1. The trim removed 4 bases at V and 7 bases at J, leaving 10 bases unmatched. This CDR3 has 15 amino acids. Germline V gene data show CDR1 as SGHDT and CDR2 as YYEEEE. CDR3 bases: TGTGCCAGCAGCAGAATTGGACAGGCAGGCGGGGAGCTGTTTTTT. Residues: CASSRIGQAGGELFF.

This clonotype was observed at least ten times. The chain has TRBV7-2 and TRBJ2-1, with no clear D. Trimming left V 5 bases short and J 9 bases short, with 14 bases between. The CDR3 is 13 amino acids. Germline CDR1 reads SGHTA; CDR2 reads FQGNSA. As DNA, the CDR3 is TGTGCCAGCAGCCCAAGGGATGGAATTGAGCAGTTCTTC. Protein product: CASSPRDGIEQFF.

This clonotype was found many times. The rearrangement uses TRBV12-3 or TRBV12-4 and TRBJ1-5; no clear D. CDR3 length equals 16 residues. V was trimmed by 6 bases and J by 4 bases, leaving 19 bases between them. CDR3 bases: TGTGCCAGCAGCCTAACCCCCGCCGTGTCAAATCAGCCCCAGCATTTT. Its protein is CASSLTPAVSNQPQHF.

This clonotype was counted ten times or more. The chain has TRBV10-3 and TRBJ2-1, with 9 positions matching TRBD2. CDR1 and CDR2 from the germline V gene are ENHRY and SYGVKD. This CDR3 has 15 residues. V was clipped by 4 bases and J by 3 bases; unmatched bases: 4. The CDR3 spells CAISAGAGGYNEQFF. CDR3 in DNA: TGTGCCATCAGTGCAGGAGCGGGGGGCTACAATGAGCAGTTCTTC.

The chain couples TRBV7-9 to TRBJ2-1; no clear D. The V and J ends lost 3 bases and 4 bases respectively, with 10 bases between them. Per the germline V gene, CDR1 is SEHNR and CDR2 is FQNEAQ (reference sequence). CDR3 length: 14 residues. The CDR3 nucleotides read TGTGCCAGCAGCTTCACCAATCCGTACAATGAGCAGTTCTTC. Its translation: CASSFTNPYNEQFF.

CDR3 loop: CASSLAWGYAKAFF. The CDR3 DNA sequence: TGTGCCAGCAGCTTAGCGTGGGGCTACGCTAAAGCTTTCTTT. This chain links TRBV7-9 with TRBJ1-1, with D possibly matching TRBD1 (5 bases). CDR3 length: 14 amino acids. Germline CDR1 reads SEHNR; CDR2 reads FQNEAQ (reference sequence). The V end lost 0 bases, the J end lost 9 bases, and 14 bases lay between the germline ends.

The rearrangement joins TRBV7-9 to TRBJ1-2; possible D gene TRBD1, 6 bases. Trimming stripped 6 bases from V and 7 bases from J, with 15 bases between. Germline CDR1 is SEHNR and CDR2 is FQNEAQ (reference sequence). The CDR3 runs 13 residues. CDR3 nucleotide sequence: TGTGCCAGCAGAGGTGGAGGGGGTGGTGGCTACACCTTC. Translation gives CASRGGGGGGYTF.

There are many counts of this clonotype. The chain employs TRBV12-5 and TRBJ2-1; 10 bases align to TRBD2. Germline CDR1 reads LGHNT; CDR2 reads FRNRAP. The CDR3 has 18 amino acids. J gave up 3 bases and V 3 bases, and 11 bases lay outside the gene matches. The CDR3 sequence: CASGFQQTQRGGYNEQFF. CDR3 coding DNA: TGTGCTAGTGGTTTCCAACAGACTCAGCGGGGGGGCTACAATGAGCAGTTCTTC. Full variable domain (missing parts from reference TRBV12-5 and TRBJ2-1): DARVTQTPRHKVTEMGQEVTMRCQPILGHNTVFWYRQTMMQGLELLAYFRNRAPLDDSGMPKDRFSAEMPDATLATLKIQPSEPRDSAVYFCASGFQQTQRGGYNEQFFGPGTRLTVL.

This clonotype was detected ten times or more. CDR3 nucleotide sequence: TGTGCCAGCAGTCCGGGCCCCTTCGGGCAGTTCTTC. It specifies CASSPGPFGQFF. V is TRBV12-3 or TRBV12-4 and J is TRBJ2-1; unclear D gene. The V end was cut by 5 bases, the J end by 12 bases, with 14 bases between. The CDR3 sequence is 12 residues long.

This clonotype has at least ten counts. The rearrangement links TRBV28 to TRBJ2-5; D is unclear. This CDR3 comprises 14 residues. Trimming pared 2 bases from V and 2 bases from J, leaving 9 bases between. Germline CDR1 is MDHEN and CDR2 is SYDVKM. The CDR3 protein is CASSLDSRQETQYF. The CDR3 DNA reads as TGTGCCAGCAGTTTAGACTCCAGACAAGAGACCCAGTACTTC.

This clonotype was found many times. The chain is built from TRBV25-1 and TRBJ1-4; D possibly corresponds to TRBD1 (6 bases). Trimming removed 4 bases from V and 12 bases from J, with 18 bases in between. This CDR3 comprises 14 residues. Per the germline V gene, CDR1 is MGHDK and CDR2 is SYGVNS. The CDR3 sequence: CASSAGQLLRELFF. The CDR3 coding sequence is TGTGCCAGCAGTGCAGGACAGCTTCTTAGGGAACTGTTTTTT.

This rearrangement joins TRBV5-4 to TRBJ2-5; D remains unclear. The V end lost 0 bases, the J end lost 6 bases, and 6 bases lay between the germline ends. This CDR3 contains 12 residues. Germline V gene lookup returns CDR1 SGHNT and CDR2 YYREEE (reference sequence). This CDR3 is CASSLGLQTQYF. The CDR3 coding sequence is TGTGCCAGCAGCTTGGGGTTACAGACCCAGTACTTC.

The gene calls are TRBV7-8 and TRBJ1-2; 10 bases are a match to TRBD1. With 0 bases clipped from V and 9 bases from J, the junction kept 7 bases outside the gene matches. CDR1 and CDR2 from the germline V gene are SGHVS and FQNEAQ. CDR3 length equals 15 residues. This CDR3 reads CASSLAGQGTRRYTF. The DNA for the CDR3 is TGTGCCAGCAGCTTAGCGGGACAGGGGACTAGGCGCTACACCTTC.